This T cell receptor (beta chain) was identified during a study of T cells after yellow fever vaccination. V shed 4 bases and J 1 base; nucleotides not matched to a gene: 1. Per the germline V gene, CDR1 is SQVTM and CDR2 is ANQGSEA. The CDR3 covers 13 residues. The 5'RACE template-switching step produced TCR cDNA and added a universal primer site and UMIs. TCRdb itself ran the 5' RACE reads through MiXCR, one entry per CDR3 protein. Of some 600,000 distinct CDR3 sequences detected, approximately 13% appear once; the ten largest clones hold under 15%. This clonotype appeared a few times. The source material was PBMCs, sampled on the day of the yellow fever booster vaccination. This chain connects TRBV29-1 to TRBJ2-4; 7 bases agree with TRBD1. This sequence was found in a man younger than 40 who received the YFV17D yellow fever vaccine. The CDR3 reads CSVVDRAKNIQYF. The CDR3 DNA is TGCAGCGTTGTGGACAGGGCCAAAAACATTCAGTACTTC.